Each of the 20 T cell receptor beta chains below was sequenced from the same sample in a study of PD-1 and CTLA-4 blockade in melanoma. Method: immunoSEQ multiplex PCR; TCRdb's copy keeps in-frame clones and lacks some. The data show over 25,000 clones, about 88% seen once. Material: CD8+ T cells from peripheral blood, obtained before anti-PD-1 treatment. These receptor sequences come from a human donor with melanoma.

This sequence joins TRBV5-4 and TRBJ2-7, with D uncertain. Trimming removed 1 base at V and 2 bases at J, with 4 bases between. Per germline, CDR1 SGHNT and CDR2 YYREEE (reference sequence). The CDR3 loop spans 12 amino acids. DNA for the CDR3: TGTGCCAGCAGCTTGCACGCCTACGAGCAGTACTTC. Its translation: CASSLHAYEQYF.

The chain has TRBV11-2 and TRBJ1-3; the D gene is possibly TRBD1 (6 bases). Trimming pared 4 bases from V and 3 bases from J, leaving 19 bases between. This CDR3 has 17 amino acids. Germline V gene lookup returns CDR1 SGHAT and CDR2 FQNNGV. CDR3 region: CASSSSGQGTYGNTIYF. The CDR3 DNA follows: TGTGCCAGCAGCTCCTCGGGGCAGGGGACATATGGAAACACCATATATTTT.

The V and J genes are TRBV11-2 and TRBJ2-1, with 7 positions matching TRBD2. Germline V gene data show CDR1 as SGHAT and CDR2 as FQNNGV. V was pared by 5 bases and J by 3 bases, with 7 bases of the junction left unmatched. This CDR3 is built from 15 residues. This chain's CDR3 is CASSPSGEVYNEQFF. Here the CDR3 DNA reads TGTGCCAGCAGCCCGAGCGGGGAAGTCTACAATGAGCAGTTCTTC.

V and J are TRBV9 and TRBJ1-3; unclear D gene. The CDR3 extends over 13 amino acids. Germline V CDR1 and CDR2: SGDLS, YYNGEE. The ends were cut back, 0 bases at V and 4 bases at J, with 5 bases in the middle. CDR3 sequence (DNA): TGTGCCAGCAGCGTAGCTCCGGGAAACACCATATATTTT. Translating gives CASSVAPGNTIYF.

V and J are TRBV11-2 and TRBJ2-2; 12 bases fit TRBD2. V trimming: 2 bases; J trimming: 7 bases; junction bases outside the gene matches: 5. The CDR3 is 16 residues long. CDR1 SGHAT and CDR2 FQNNGV come from the germline V gene. CDR3 nucleotides: TGTGCCAGCAGCTTAAGGACTAGCGGGGTTAACGGGGAGCTGTTTTTT. Translated: CASSLRTSGVNGELFF.

The chain combines TRBV7-9 with TRBJ1-4; a weak D match, TRBD1 (5 bases). The CDR3 has 15 amino acids. The V end lost 5 bases, the J end lost 8 bases, and 18 bases lay between the germline ends. Germline values: CDR1 SEHNR, CDR2 FQNEAQ (reference sequence). The CDR3 is CASSPSRGRSEKLFF. The CDR3 DNA follows: TGTGCCAGCAGCCCCTCCCGGGGACGGAGCGAAAAACTGTTTTTT.

The sample holds a few counts of this clone. V usage is TRBV7-9 and J usage is TRBJ2-2, with TRBD1 identical over 7 bases. The junction had 5 bases not matched to a gene; V was cut back by 5 bases and J by 2 bases. The CDR3 runs 15 residues. The germline V gene has CDR1 SEHNR and CDR2 FQNEAQ (reference sequence). DNA for the CDR3: TGTGCCAGCAGCCGGGACAGTCTCAACACCGGGGAGCTGTTTTTT. Amino acid sequence: CASSRDSLNTGELFF.

The CDR3 DNA follows: TGTGCCAGCAGCCAGCGGGGAGAGACCCAGTACTTC. The encoded protein is CASSQRGETQYF. The rearrangement joins TRBV7-9 to TRBJ2-5; TRBD2 matches at 7 bases. Trimming removed 5 bases from V and 4 bases from J; junction bases left unmatched: 1. The CDR3 runs 12 residues. Per the germline V gene, CDR1 is SEHNR and CDR2 is FQNEAQ (reference sequence).

The V and J genes are TRBV6-9 and TRBJ2-1; 14 nucleotides match TRBD2. The CDR3 runs to 14 residues. Losses at the gene ends were 7 bases for V and 9 bases for J; bases not matched to a gene: 5. Germline CDR1 MNHGY, CDR2 SVAAGI. The CDR3 DNA reads as TGTGCCAGCACCGGACTAGCGGGAGGCACTGAGCAGTTCTTC. Protein product: CASTGLAGGTEQFF.

This sequence joins TRBV7-9 and TRBJ1-1; D not certain. This CDR3 is built from 14 residues. In germline, CDR1 is SEHNR, CDR2 FQNEAQ (reference sequence). The V end was cut by 5 bases, the J end by 3 bases, with 13 bases between. The CDR3 protein is CASSPRTEDTEAFF. Written as DNA, the CDR3 is TGTGCCAGCAGCCCCAGGACTGAAGACACTGAAGCTTTCTTT.

The chain combines TRBV11-3 with TRBJ1-1; D unresolved. Germline V gene sequence: CDR1 SGHNT, CDR2 YENEEA. V lost 1 base and J lost 3, with 6 bases in between. The CDR3 totals 13 residues. The CDR3 sequence: CASSLGYYTEAFF. CDR3 bases: TGTGCCAGCAGCTTAGGGTACTACACTGAAGCTTTCTTT.

The V gene is TRBV5-1, the J gene TRBJ1-1; D unclear. In germline, CDR1 is SGHRS, CDR2 YFSETQ. The V and J ends lost 0 bases and 5 bases respectively, with 8 bases between them. The CDR3 sequence is 13 residues long. DNA for the CDR3: TGCGCCAGCAGCTTGGTGGGAGCAACTGAAGCTTTCTTT. Encoded protein: CASSLVGATEAFF. The entire variable domain, with the rest obtained from reference TRBV5-1 and TRBJ1-1, is as follows: KAGVTQTPRYLIKTRGQQVTLSCSPISGHRSVSWYQQTPGQGLQFLFEYFSETQRNKGNFPGRFSGRQFSNSRSEMNVSTLELGDSALYLCASSLVGATEAFFGQGTRLTVV.

The chain joins TRBV3-1 (or the pseudogene TRBV3-2) to TRBJ2-5; 8 nucleotides match TRBD2. The CDR3 runs 16 residues. Germline V gene sequence: CDR1 LGHDT, CDR2 YNNKEL (reference sequence). V was pared by 0 bases and J by 2 bases, with 5 bases of the junction left unmatched. CDR3 sequence reads: CASSQDTPSGQETQYF. The CDR3 DNA sequence: TGTGCCAGCAGCCAAGATACCCCTAGCGGGCAAGAGACCCAGTACTTC.

The gene calls are TRBV27 and TRBJ2-7, with D possibly TRBD1 on 6 matching bases. V lost 4 bases to trimming and J lost 2 bases, with 12 bases between them. The CDR3 consists of 14 residues. From germline, CDR1 is MNHEY and CDR2 SMNVEV (reference sequence). The CDR3 DNA sequence: TGTGCCAGCAGTTCTTCCGGGACACCCTACGAGCAGTACTTC. It specifies CASSSSGTPYEQYF.

The genes are TRBV7-9 and TRBJ2-7; 9 bases align to TRBD1. Losses at the gene ends were 5 bases for V and 3 bases for J; bases not matched to a gene: 11. The CDR3 has 16 residues. CDR1 is SEHNR and CDR2 is FQNEAQ in the germline V gene (reference sequence). Here the CDR3 DNA reads TGTGCCAGCAGCCCTGCTACAGGGGGCCCTCTCTACGAGCAGTACTTC. Its protein product is CASSPATGGPLYEQYF.

This clone has a single count. The chain links TRBV29-1 to TRBJ2-7, with 9 bases aligning to TRBD2. Germline CDR1 and CDR2: SQVTM and ANQGSEA. The junction had 2 bases not matched to a gene; V was cut back by 5 bases and J by 0 bases. This CDR3 contains 13 residues. Here the CDR3 DNA reads TGCAGCGTTAGCGGGAGGCACTCCTACGAGCAGTACTTC. This gives the protein CSVSGRHSYEQYF.

This clone came up once. Here the CDR3 DNA reads TGTGCCATCTCAGCGGGGGGTTTCTCCGAGCAGTACTTC. Translating gives CAISAGGFSEQYF. The genes are TRBV2 and TRBJ2-7; 9 bases map to TRBD2. This CDR3 spans 13 amino acids. V lost 10 bases, J lost 6 bases, and 10 bases stayed unmatched. CDR1 is SNHLY, CDR2 FYNNEI, per germline.

The CDR3 coding sequence is TGCAGCGTTGAATCCCTCGGCGAGCAGTACTTC. Its translation: CSVESLGEQYF. The rearrangement joins TRBV29-1 to TRBJ2-7, with D uncertain. V was trimmed by 2 bases and J by 6 bases, leaving 8 bases between them. Germline values: CDR1 SQVTM, CDR2 ANQGSEA. The CDR3 has 11 amino acids.

The V gene is TRBV11-2, the J gene TRBJ2-1; TRBD2 matches at 11 bases. V dropped 6 bases and J dropped 6; count of bases not matched to a gene: 4. The CDR3 contains 14 residues. Germline CDR1 reads SGHAT; CDR2 reads FQNNGV. CDR3 amino acids: CASSQGLAGNEQFF. In nucleotides, the CDR3 is TGTGCCAGCAGTCAAGGACTAGCGGGCAATGAGCAGTTCTTC. Combining the CDR3 with reference TRBV11-2 and TRBJ2-1 gives the whole variable domain EAGVAQSPRYKIIEKRQSVAFWCNPISGHATLYWYQQILGQGPKLLIQFQNNGVVDDSQLPKDRFSAERLKGVDSTLKIQPAKLEDSAVYLCASSQGLAGNEQFFGPGTRLTVL.

The chain carries TRBV24-1 and TRBJ2-1; D is unresolved. V shed 4 bases and J shed 6 bases, with 18 bases lying between them. CDR3 size: 16 residues. Germline-derived CDR1 and CDR2 are KGHDR and SFDVKD. DNA of the CDR3: TGTGCCACCAGTGACACTACAGAAGATTGGGTCAATGAGCAGTTCTTC. Protein: CATSDTTEDWVNEQFF.